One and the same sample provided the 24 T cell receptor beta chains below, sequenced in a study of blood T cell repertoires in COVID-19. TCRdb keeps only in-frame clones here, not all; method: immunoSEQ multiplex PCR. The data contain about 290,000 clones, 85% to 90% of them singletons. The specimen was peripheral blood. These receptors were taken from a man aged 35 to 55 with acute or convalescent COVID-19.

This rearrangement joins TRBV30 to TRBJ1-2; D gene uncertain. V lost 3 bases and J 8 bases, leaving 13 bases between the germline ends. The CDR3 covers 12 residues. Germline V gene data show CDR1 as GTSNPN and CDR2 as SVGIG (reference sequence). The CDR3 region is CAWRITGGGYTF. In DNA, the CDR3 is TGTGCCTGGAGAATTACCGGCGGGGGCTACACCTTC. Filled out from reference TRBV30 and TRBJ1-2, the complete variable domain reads SQTIHQWPATLVQPVGSPLSLECTVEGTSNPNLYWYRQAAGRGLQLLFYSVGIGQISSEVPQNLSASRPQDRQFILSSKKLLLSDSGFYLCAWRITGGGYTFGSGTRLTVV.

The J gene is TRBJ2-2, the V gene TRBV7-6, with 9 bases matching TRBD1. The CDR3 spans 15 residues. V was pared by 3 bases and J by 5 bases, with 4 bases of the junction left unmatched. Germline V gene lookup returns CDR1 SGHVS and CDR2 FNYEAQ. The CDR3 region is CASSFLGQGTGELFF. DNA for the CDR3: TGTGCCAGCAGCTTTCTGGGACAGGGAACCGGGGAGCTGTTTTTT.

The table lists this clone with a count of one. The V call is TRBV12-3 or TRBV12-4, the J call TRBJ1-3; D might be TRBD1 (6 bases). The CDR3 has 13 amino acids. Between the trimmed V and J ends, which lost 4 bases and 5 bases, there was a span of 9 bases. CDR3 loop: CASSWDIRNTIYF. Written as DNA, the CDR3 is TGTGCCAGCAGTTGGGACATCAGAAACACCATATATTTT.

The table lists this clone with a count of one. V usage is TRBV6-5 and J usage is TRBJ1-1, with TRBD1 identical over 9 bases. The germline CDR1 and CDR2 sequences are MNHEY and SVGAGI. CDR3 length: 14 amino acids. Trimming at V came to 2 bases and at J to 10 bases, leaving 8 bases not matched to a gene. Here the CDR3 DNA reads TGTGCCAGCAGTTACACCGGGGGACAGGGCAGAGCTTTCTTT. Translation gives CASSYTGGQGRAFF.

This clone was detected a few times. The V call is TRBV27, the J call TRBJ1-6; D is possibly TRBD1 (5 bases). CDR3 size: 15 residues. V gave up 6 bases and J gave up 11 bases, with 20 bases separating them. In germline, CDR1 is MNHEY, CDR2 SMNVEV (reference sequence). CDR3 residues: CASRMGTGLLPPLHF. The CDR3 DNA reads TGTGCCAGCAGGATGGGGACTGGCCTTTTGCCACCCCTCCACTTT.

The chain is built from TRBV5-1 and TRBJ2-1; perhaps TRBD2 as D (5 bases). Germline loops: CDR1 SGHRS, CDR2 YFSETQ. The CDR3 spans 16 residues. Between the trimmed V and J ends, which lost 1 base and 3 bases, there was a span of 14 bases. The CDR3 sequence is CASSLMRDSNYNEQFF. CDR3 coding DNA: TGCGCCAGCAGCTTGATGAGGGATTCTAACTACAATGAGCAGTTCTTC. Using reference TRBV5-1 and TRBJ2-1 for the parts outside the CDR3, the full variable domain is KAGVTQTPRYLIKTRGQQVTLSCSPISGHRSVSWYQQTPGQGLQFLFEYFSETQRNKGNFPGRFSGRQFSNSRSEMNVSTLELGDSALYLCASSLMRDSNYNEQFFGPGTRLTVL.

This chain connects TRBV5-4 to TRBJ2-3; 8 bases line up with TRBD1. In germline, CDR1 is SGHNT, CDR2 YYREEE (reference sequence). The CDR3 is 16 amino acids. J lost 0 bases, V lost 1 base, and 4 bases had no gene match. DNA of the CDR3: TGTGCCAGCAGCTTGCATAGGGACAGGAGCACAGATACGCAGTATTTT. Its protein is CASSLHRDRSTDTQYF. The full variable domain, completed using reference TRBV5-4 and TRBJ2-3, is ETGVTQSPTHLIKTRGQQVTLRCSSQSGHNTVSWYQQALGQGPQFIFQYYREEENGRGNFPPRFSGLQFPNYSSELNVNALELDDSALYLCASSLHRDRSTDTQYFGPGTRLTVL.

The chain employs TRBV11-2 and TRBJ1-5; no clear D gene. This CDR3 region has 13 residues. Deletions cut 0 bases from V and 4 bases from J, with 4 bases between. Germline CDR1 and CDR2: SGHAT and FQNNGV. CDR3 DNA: TGTGCCAGCAGCTTAGAAGAGAATCAGCCCCAGCATTTT. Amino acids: CASSLEENQPQHF.

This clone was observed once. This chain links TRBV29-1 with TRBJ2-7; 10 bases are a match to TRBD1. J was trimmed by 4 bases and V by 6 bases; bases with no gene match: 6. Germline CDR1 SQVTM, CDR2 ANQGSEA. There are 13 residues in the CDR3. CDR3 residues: CSVSGQGTYEQYF. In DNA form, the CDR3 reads TGCAGCGTCTCGGGACAGGGGACATACGAGCAGTACTTC.

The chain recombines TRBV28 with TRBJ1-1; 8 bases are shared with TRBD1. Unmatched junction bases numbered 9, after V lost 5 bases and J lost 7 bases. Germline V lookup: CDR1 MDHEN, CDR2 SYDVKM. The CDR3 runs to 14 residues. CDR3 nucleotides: TGTGCCAGCAGTGCAGGGGGCTGGTTGCTTGAAGCTTTCTTT. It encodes CASSAGGWLLEAFF. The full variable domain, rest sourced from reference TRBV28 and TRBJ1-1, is DVKVTQSSRYLVKRTGEKVFLECVQDMDHENMFWYRQDPGLGLRLIYFSYDVKMKEKGDIPEGYSVSREKKERFSLILESASTNQTSMYLCASSAGGWLLEAFFGQGTRLTVV.

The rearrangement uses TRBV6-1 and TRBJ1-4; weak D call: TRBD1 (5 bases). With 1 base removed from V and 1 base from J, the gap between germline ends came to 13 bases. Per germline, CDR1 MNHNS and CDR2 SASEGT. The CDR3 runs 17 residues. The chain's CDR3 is CASSEGGVRRTNEKLFF. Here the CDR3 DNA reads TGTGCCAGCAGTGAAGGGGGGGTGAGAAGAACTAATGAAAAACTGTTTTTT.

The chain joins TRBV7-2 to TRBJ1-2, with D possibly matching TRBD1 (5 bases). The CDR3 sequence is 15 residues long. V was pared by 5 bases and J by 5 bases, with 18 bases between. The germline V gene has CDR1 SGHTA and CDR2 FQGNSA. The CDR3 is CASSAEPGGGYGYTF. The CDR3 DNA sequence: TGTGCCAGCAGCGCCGAGCCGGGGGGAGGTTATGGCTACACCTTC.

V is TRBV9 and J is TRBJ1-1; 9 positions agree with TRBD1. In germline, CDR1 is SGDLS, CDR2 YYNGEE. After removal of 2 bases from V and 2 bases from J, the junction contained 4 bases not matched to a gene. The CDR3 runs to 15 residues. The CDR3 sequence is CASSVLQGANTEAFF. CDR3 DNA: TGTGCCAGCAGCGTTTTACAGGGGGCAAACACTGAAGCTTTCTTT.

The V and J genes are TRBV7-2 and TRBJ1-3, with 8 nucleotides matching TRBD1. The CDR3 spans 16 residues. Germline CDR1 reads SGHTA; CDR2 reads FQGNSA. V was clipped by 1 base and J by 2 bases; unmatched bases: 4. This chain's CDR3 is CASSLDQGATGNTIYF. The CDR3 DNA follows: TGTGCCAGCAGCTTAGACCAGGGGGCCACTGGAAACACCATATATTTT.

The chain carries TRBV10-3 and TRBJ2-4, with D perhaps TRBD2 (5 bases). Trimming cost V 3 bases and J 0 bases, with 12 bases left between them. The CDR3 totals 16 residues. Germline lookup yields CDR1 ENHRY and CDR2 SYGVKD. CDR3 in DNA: TGTGCCATCAGTGAACAGCTAGCTTTAGCCAAAAACATTCAGTACTTC. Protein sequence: CAISEQLALAKNIQYF.

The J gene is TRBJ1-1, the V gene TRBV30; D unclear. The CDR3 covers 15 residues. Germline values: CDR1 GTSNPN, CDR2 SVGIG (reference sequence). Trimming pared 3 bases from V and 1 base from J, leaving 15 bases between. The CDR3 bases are TGTGCCTGGAGGACAAAGGCAGGATGGAACACTGAAGCTTTCTTT. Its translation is CAWRTKAGWNTEAFF.

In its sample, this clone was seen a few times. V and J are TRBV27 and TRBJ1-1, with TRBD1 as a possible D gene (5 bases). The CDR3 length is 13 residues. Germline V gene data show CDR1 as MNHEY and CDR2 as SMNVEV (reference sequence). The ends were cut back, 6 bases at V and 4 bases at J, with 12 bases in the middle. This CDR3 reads CASRGGDGTEAFF. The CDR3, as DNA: TGTGCCAGCAGGGGAGGGGATGGCACTGAAGCTTTCTTT.

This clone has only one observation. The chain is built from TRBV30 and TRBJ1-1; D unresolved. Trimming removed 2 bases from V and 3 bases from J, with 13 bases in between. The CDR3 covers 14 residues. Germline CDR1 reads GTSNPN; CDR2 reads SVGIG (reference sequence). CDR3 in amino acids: CAWSRGPKYTEAFF. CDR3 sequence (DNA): TGTGCCTGGAGTCGGGGTCCAAAATACACTGAAGCTTTCTTT. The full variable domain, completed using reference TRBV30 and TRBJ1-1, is SQTIHQWPATLVQPVGSPLSLECTVEGTSNPNLYWYRQAAGRGLQLLFYSVGIGQISSEVPQNLSASRPQDRQFILSSKKLLLSDSGFYLCAWSRGPKYTEAFFGQGTRLTVV.

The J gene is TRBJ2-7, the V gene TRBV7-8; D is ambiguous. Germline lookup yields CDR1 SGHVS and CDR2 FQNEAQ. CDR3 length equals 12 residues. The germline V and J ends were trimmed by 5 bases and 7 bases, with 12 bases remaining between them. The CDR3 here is CASSPPGREQYF. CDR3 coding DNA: TGTGCCAGCAGCCCCCCTGGCAGGGAGCAGTACTTC.

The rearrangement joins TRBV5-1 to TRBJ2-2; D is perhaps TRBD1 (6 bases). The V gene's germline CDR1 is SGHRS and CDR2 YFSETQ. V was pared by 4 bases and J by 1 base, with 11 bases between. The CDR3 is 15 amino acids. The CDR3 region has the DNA TGCGCCAGCAGCCCGGACAGAATGAACACCGGGGAGCTGTTTTTT. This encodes CASSPDRMNTGELFF.

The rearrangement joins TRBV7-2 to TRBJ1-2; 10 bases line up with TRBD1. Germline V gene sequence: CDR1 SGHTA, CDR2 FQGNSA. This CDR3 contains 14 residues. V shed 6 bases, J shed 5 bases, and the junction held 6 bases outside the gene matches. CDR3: CASSPGTGVYGYTF. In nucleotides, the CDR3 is TGTGCCAGCAGTCCCGGGACAGGGGTATATGGCTACACCTTC.

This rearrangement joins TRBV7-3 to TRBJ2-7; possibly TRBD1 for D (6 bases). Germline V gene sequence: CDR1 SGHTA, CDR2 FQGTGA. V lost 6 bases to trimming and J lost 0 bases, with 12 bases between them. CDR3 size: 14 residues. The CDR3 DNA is TGTGCCAGCAGTTTAGACAGGAGCTCCTACGAGCAGTACTTC. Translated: CASSLDRSSYEQYF.

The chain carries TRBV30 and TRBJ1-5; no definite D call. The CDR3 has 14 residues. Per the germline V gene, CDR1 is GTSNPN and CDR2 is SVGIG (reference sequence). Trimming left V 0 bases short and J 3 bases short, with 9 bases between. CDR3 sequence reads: CAWSVAGDNQPQHF. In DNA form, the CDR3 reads TGTGCCTGGAGTGTAGCTGGTGACAATCAGCCCCAGCATTTT. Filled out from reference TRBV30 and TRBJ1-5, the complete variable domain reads SQTIHQWPATLVQPVGSPLSLECTVEGTSNPNLYWYRQAAGRGLQLLFYSVGIGQISSEVPQNLSASRPQDRQFILSSKKLLLSDSGFYLCAWSVAGDNQPQHFGDGTRLSIL.

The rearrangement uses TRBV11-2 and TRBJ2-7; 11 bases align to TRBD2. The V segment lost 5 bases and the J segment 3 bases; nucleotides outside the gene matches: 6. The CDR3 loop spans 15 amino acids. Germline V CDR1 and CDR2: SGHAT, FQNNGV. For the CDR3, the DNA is TGTGCCAGCAGCCAGACTAGCGGGGAGTACTACGAGCAGTACTTC. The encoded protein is CASSQTSGEYYEQYF.